These 15 T cell receptor beta chains were all obtained from the same sample, sequenced in a study of T cells in Graves' hyperthyroidism and ophthalmopathy. RNA transcripts provided the source from which TCR beta CDR3 regions were amplified. An initial round of RT-PCR targeting the TCR CDR3 relied on the HTBI primer set. TCRdb re-called the multiplex PCR reads through MiXCR, storing one row per CDR3 protein. This table holds about 380,000 distinct CDR3 sequences, approximately 15% found once. Sequenced material: blood. These receptors were obtained from a woman in her sixties or seventies with Graves' hyperthyroidism.

Ten or more counts support this clonotype. V is TRBV12-3 or TRBV12-4 and J is TRBJ2-3; no clear D gene. There are 13 residues in the CDR3. V was clipped by 7 bases and J by 0 bases, with 8 bases between them. CDR3 bases: TGTGCCAGCAAAGCCAGGAGCACAGATACGCAGTATTTT. Its protein is CASKARSTDTQYF.

Ten or more counts support this clonotype. For the CDR3, the DNA is TGTGCCAGCAGCTTAGGAGCGGGAGACGGGGAGACCCAGTACTTC. Translated, it gives CASSLGAGDGETQYF. The genes are TRBV11-3 and TRBJ2-5; 8 bases fit TRBD2. This CDR3 has 15 amino acids. From germline, CDR1 is SGHNT and CDR2 YENEEA. V dropped 1 base and J dropped 5; count of bases not matched to a gene: 6. Full variable domain (outside the CDR3, taken from reference TRBV11-3 and TRBJ2-5): EAGVVQSPRYKIIEKKQPVAFWCNPISGHNTLYWYLQNLGQGPELLIRYENEEAVDDSQLPKDRFSAERLKGVDSTLKIQPAELGDSAVYLCASSLGAGDGETQYFGPGTRLLVL.

In its sample, this clonotype was seen many times. The chain couples TRBV11-2 to TRBJ2-3; D ambiguous. Trimming pared 0 bases from V and 6 bases from J, leaving 10 bases between. Germline V gene data show CDR1 as SGHAT and CDR2 as FQNNGV. This CDR3 is built from 14 residues. CDR3 sequence: CASSLERKSDTQYF. Written as DNA, the CDR3 is TGTGCCAGCAGCTTAGAACGGAAGTCGGATACGCAGTATTTT.

This clonotype showed up many times. The chain recombines TRBV18 with TRBJ2-6, with unresolved D. This CDR3 region has 14 residues. V lost 6 bases, J lost 0 bases, and 6 bases lay in between. Germline CDR1 is KGHSH and CDR2 is LQKENI. The CDR3 loop is CASSTSSGANVLTF. The CDR3 coding sequence is TGTGCCAGCTCTACGTCCTCTGGGGCCAACGTCCTGACTTTC.

This clonotype came up many times. The chain combines TRBV6-2 or TRBV6-3 with TRBJ1-1; D is undetermined. The V end was cut by 6 bases, the J end by 6 bases, with 14 bases between. This CDR3 has 13 residues. Germline CDR1 and CDR2: MNHEY and SVGEGT. For the CDR3, the DNA is TGTGCCAGCAGCCGTGATGGAAACGCTGAAGCTTTCTTT. Amino acid sequence: CASSRDGNAEAFF.

The chain is built from TRBV12-3 or TRBV12-4 and TRBJ2-1, with 13 bases lining up with TRBD2. The CDR3 loop spans 16 amino acids. J lost 5 bases, V lost 6 bases, and 7 bases had no gene match. The CDR3: CASSPTSGRAHNEQFF. Here the CDR3 DNA reads TGTGCCAGCAGCCCCACTAGCGGGAGGGCCCACAATGAGCAGTTCTTC.

This clonotype was detected ten times or more. This sequence joins TRBV28 and TRBJ2-1; maybe TRBD2 (6 bases). This CDR3 spans 14 amino acids. V was cut by 7 bases and J by 7 bases, with 17 bases left in between. Germline-derived CDR1 and CDR2 are MDHEN and SYDVKM. CDR3 bases: TGTGCCAGCACGCGATCGCCGGGAGAGAATGAGCAGTTCTTC. Protein product: CASTRSPGENEQFF.

This clonotype came up a few times. V usage is TRBV12-3 or TRBV12-4 and J usage is TRBJ2-2, with 7 positions matching TRBD1. This CDR3 has 16 residues. The V and J ends lost 7 bases and 6 bases, in that order; junction bases with no gene match: 14. The CDR3 here is CASNPIPGQSPGELFF. CDR3 DNA: TGTGCCAGCAACCCAATCCCGGGACAGAGCCCCGGGGAGCTGTTTTTT.

Many counts were recorded for this clonotype. The chain uses TRBV30 and TRBJ2-7, with 8 bases identical to TRBD1. V was clipped by 4 bases and J by 4 bases; unmatched bases: 6. CDR3 length: 13 residues. Germline V lookup: CDR1 GTSNPN, CDR2 SVGIG (reference sequence). CDR3 protein: CAWTRTGPYEQYF. In nucleotides, the CDR3 is TGTGCCTGGACTAGGACAGGGCCTTACGAGCAGTACTTC.

At least ten counts were recorded for this clonotype. The chain joins TRBV11-3 to TRBJ1-6; D gene unclear. With 2 bases removed from V and 5 bases from J, the gap between germline ends came to 13 bases. The germline V gene has CDR1 SGHNT and CDR2 YENEEA. This CDR3 comprises 16 residues. Here the CDR3 reads CASSLTLTDDNSPLHF. CDR3 nucleotide sequence: TGTGCCAGCAGCTTAACCTTGACGGATGATAATTCACCCCTCCACTTT. Combining the CDR3 with reference TRBV11-3 and TRBJ1-6 gives the whole variable domain EAGVVQSPRYKIIEKKQPVAFWCNPISGHNTLYWYLQNLGQGPELLIRYENEEAVDDSQLPKDRFSAERLKGVDSTLKIQPAELGDSAVYLCASSLTLTDDNSPLHFGNGTRLTVT.

This chain links TRBV7-9 with TRBJ2-7, with D perhaps given as TRBD1 or TRBD2 (5 bases each). V lost 5 bases, J lost 2 bases, and 13 bases lay in between. The CDR3 consists of 14 residues. Germline V gives CDR1 SEHNR, CDR2 FQNEAQ (reference sequence). The chain's CDR3 is CASSNTGTTYEQYF. The CDR3 nucleotides are TGTGCCAGCAGCAATACGGGGACCACCTACGAGCAGTACTTC.

This chain links TRBV2 with TRBJ2-1; 10 nucleotides align to TRBD2. The J segment lost 8 bases and the V segment lost 6 bases, leaving 10 bases of the junction unmatched. The CDR3 consists of 15 residues. Germline V gene lookup returns CDR1 SNHLY and CDR2 FYNNEI. This CDR3 is CASSEGLAGAYEQFF. CDR3 nucleotide sequence: TGTGCCAGCAGCGAGGGGCTAGCGGGAGCGTATGAGCAGTTCTTC.

As to this clonotype: Possible read error: a much larger clone is one base away. The V and J genes are TRBV29-1 and TRBJ2-7; D is perhaps TRBD2 (6 bases). CDR3 size: 12 residues. The germline V gene encodes CDR1 SQVTM and CDR2 ANQGSEA. CDR3 region: CSARREPYERYF. CDR3 in DNA: TGCAGCGCGAGGCGGGAACCCTACGAGCGGTACTTC.

V and J are TRBV4-1 and TRBJ2-7; D remains ambiguous. The germline V gene has CDR1 MGHRA and CDR2 YSYEKL. This CDR3 spans 16 amino acids. Trimming pared 1 base from V and 3 bases from J, leaving 16 bases between. The DNA of the CDR3 is TGCGCCAGCAGCCAAGGCAGCTCATCACCTTTCTACGAGCAGTACTTC. The encoded protein is CASSQGSSSPFYEQYF.

The genes are TRBV7-8 and TRBJ2-2; TRBD2 matches 8 bases. V lost 5 bases to trimming and J lost 2 bases; unmatched junction nucleotides: 7. The CDR3 consists of 16 residues. CDR1 and CDR2 (germline): SGHVS, FQNEAQ. This CDR3 reads CASSALSGANTGELFF. The CDR3 bases are TGTGCCAGCAGCGCCCTTAGCGGGGCCAACACCGGGGAGCTGTTTTTT.